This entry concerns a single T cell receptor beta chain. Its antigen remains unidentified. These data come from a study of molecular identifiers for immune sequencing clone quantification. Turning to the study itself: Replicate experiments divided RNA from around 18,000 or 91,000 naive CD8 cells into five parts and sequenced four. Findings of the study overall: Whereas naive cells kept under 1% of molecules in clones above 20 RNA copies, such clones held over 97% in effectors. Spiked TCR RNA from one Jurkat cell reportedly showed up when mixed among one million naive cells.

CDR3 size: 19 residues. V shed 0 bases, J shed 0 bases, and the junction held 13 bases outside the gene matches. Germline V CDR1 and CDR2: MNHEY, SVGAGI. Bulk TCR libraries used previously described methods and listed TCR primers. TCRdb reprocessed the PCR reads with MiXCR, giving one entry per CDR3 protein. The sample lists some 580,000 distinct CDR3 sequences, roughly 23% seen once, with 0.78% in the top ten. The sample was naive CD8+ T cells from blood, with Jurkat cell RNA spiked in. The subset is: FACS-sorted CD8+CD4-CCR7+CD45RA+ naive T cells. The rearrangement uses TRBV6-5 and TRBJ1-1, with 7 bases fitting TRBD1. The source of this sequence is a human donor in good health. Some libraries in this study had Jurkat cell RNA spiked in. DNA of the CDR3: TGTGCCAGCAGTTACTCCGGGACAGTAGGGGGCTGGATGAACACTGAAGCTTTCTTT. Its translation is CASSYSGTVGGWMNTEAFF.